The 8 T cell receptor beta chains below were found in one sample sequenced in a study of blood T cell repertoires in COVID-19. Some clones are missing from TCRdb's copy, which holds only in-frame ones; the method was immunoSEQ multiplex PCR. The sample comprises about 160,000 clones, approximately 95% of which are singletons, and roughly 1.9% rests with the top ten. Sequences were obtained from peripheral blood. These receptors originate from a woman in her sixties with COVID-19, enrolled during active disease.

As concerns this clone: A junction end diverges from the germline sequence, so it may reflect a read error. The rearrangement links TRBV7-7 to TRBJ2-5, with a tentative D call TRBD1 (5 bases). The CDR3 contains 14 residues. The germline V gene has CDR1 SSHAT and CDR2 FNYEAQ (reference sequence). Here the CDR3 DNA reads TGTGCTAGCAGCATCATAGGGGTTGGAGAGACCCAGTACTTC. Amino acid sequence: CASSIIGVGETQYF.

The chain carries TRBV14 and TRBJ1-1; no reliable D call. The germline V and J ends were trimmed by 3 bases and 10 bases, with 9 bases remaining between them. Per the germline V gene, CDR1 is SGHDN and CDR2 is FVKESK. CDR3 length: 11 residues. The CDR3 region has the DNA TGTGCCAGCAGCCACGGACTGGGAGCTTTCTTT. Translating it yields CASSHGLGAFF.

The V call is TRBV4-3, the J call TRBJ2-7, with TRBD1 identical over 8 bases. V was clipped by 3 bases and J by 2 bases; unmatched bases: 15. This CDR3 contains 18 residues. Germline lookup yields CDR1 LGHNA and CDR2 YSLEER. CDR3 loop: CASSQGTGAQFLTYEQYF. DNA for the CDR3: TGCGCCAGCAGCCAGGGGACAGGTGCCCAGTTTTTAACCTACGAGCAGTACTTC.

This clone is deemed medium-sized. The rearrangement joins TRBV5-1 to TRBJ1-6; 9 nucleotides align to TRBD1. The CDR3 contains 14 residues. The germline CDR1 and CDR2 sequences are SGHRS and YFSETQ. With V trimmed by 5 bases and J by 5 bases, 2 bases remained unmatched. The CDR3 protein is CASRGQGNNSPLHF. CDR3 nucleotides: TGCGCCAGCAGAGGACAGGGGAATAATTCACCCCTCCACTTT.

The chain uses TRBV9 and TRBJ2-1; 7 bases match TRBD1. CDR1 and CDR2 (germline): SGDLS, YYNGEE. Trimming removed 4 bases from V and 4 bases from J; junction bases left unmatched: 11. The CDR3 sequence is 16 residues long. The DNA for the CDR3 is TGTGCCAGCAGCACCCCCAGGGGGACAGTTTACAATGAGCAGTTCTTC. Translating it yields CASSTPRGTVYNEQFF.

The V call is TRBV7-3, the J call TRBJ1-1; D not certain. Looked up from germline, CDR1 is SGHTA and CDR2 is FQGTGA. CDR3 length: 13 amino acids. V gave up 1 base and J gave up 11 bases, with 14 bases separating them. CDR3: CASSLSQADLAFF. CDR3 bases: TGTGCCAGCAGCTTAAGTCAGGCGGACTTGGCTTTCTTT.

V usage is TRBV18 and J usage is TRBJ2-2, with TRBD1 matching over 8 bases. Germline CDR1 and CDR2: KGHSH and LQKENI. The CDR3 extends over 16 amino acids. Germline trimming cut 0 bases from V and 2 bases from J; bases unmatched to any gene: 2. The CDR3 reads CASSPPGTGNTGELFF. In DNA form, the CDR3 reads TGTGCCAGCTCACCACCCGGGACAGGAAACACCGGGGAGCTGTTTTTT.

This clone has only one observation. V usage is TRBV9 and J usage is TRBJ1-1; D remains unclear. With 2 bases removed from V and 3 bases from J, the gap between germline ends came to 8 bases. The length of the CDR3 is 13 residues. Per germline, CDR1 SGDLS and CDR2 YYNGEE. The CDR3, as DNA: TGTGCCAGCAGCGTCGCATCGGACACTGAAGCTTTCTTT. Translating it yields CASSVASDTEAFF.